This section outlines one TCR beta chain sequence together with its context. The table came from immunoSEQ multiplex PCR; TCRdb's copy has only in-frame clones and leaves some out. Altogether approximately 740,000 clones are present, more than 85% being singletons, with the ten largest covering 24%. The data stem from a study of shared clonotypes between healthy human individuals. Naive CD8 cells lacked CD45RO, underwent positive selection for CCR7 and left out terminally differentiated effector memory CD45RA+ cells. The V end was cut by 0 bases, the J end by 3 bases, with 17 bases between. CDR1 is MGHRA, CDR2 YSYEKL, per germline. This CDR3 comprises 18 residues.

The sequence derives from a man younger than 40 in good health. V gene TRBV4-1 combines with J gene TRBJ2-2, with D uncertain. The sequenced sample consisted of naive CD8+ T cells sorted from blood. The CDR3 DNA is TGCGCCAGCAGCCAAGAATTGGGCAAGTCTTCCCACACCGGGGAGCTGTTTTTT. Protein: CASSQELGKSSHTGELFF.